The next 27 T cell receptor beta chains were all read from a single sample in a study of blood T cells in healthy people across ages (dated by TCRdb to about 2015). The library came from 5' RACE. Instrument on record: Illumina HiSeq 2500. The second PCR ran for roughly 6 to 11 cycles and used a J-beta primer mix along with a sample-barcoded 5' primer. Using fastp trimming at Q25 and MiXCR clonotype assembly, TCRdb reanalyzed the public sequencing data and kept in-frame beta chains. For every CDR3 protein sequence, its rows merge into one entry that carries the most common genes and DNA. The sample table holds hundreds of thousands of distinct CDR3 sequences, of which 45% to 55% were seen once. The leading ten clones occupy 20% to 25% of the sample. Sequences were obtained from blood. These TCRs come from a man at least 80 years old in good health.

This clonotype was picked up a small number of times. The V gene is TRBV20-1, the J gene TRBJ2-5; the match to TRBD2 covers 10 bases. V gave up 0 bases and J gave up 8 bases; unmatched junction bases: 9. Germline loops: CDR1 DFQATT, CDR2 SNEGSKA (reference sequence). This CDR3 contains 15 residues. As DNA, the CDR3 is TGCAGTGCTAGAGATTCGGCTAGCGGGGGCCTTACCCAGTACTTC. This codes for CSARDSASGGLTQYF.

This clonotype was seen only once. The chain links TRBV29-1 to TRBJ2-1; D is possibly TRBD1 (5 bases). The CDR3 consists of 12 residues. Trimming shortened V by 5 bases and J by 14 bases, and 19 bases separated the two germline ends. CDR1 is SQVTM and CDR2 is ANQGSEA in the germline V gene. The CDR3 sequence is CSVQGLGCSEFF. The CDR3 region has the DNA TGCAGCGTTCAGGGATTAGGTTGTAGTGAGTTCTTC.

With regard to this clonotype: One base away lies a much larger clone, so this may be a sequencing read error. V gene TRBV7-2 combines with J gene TRBJ2-3; D perhaps matches TRBD2 (6 bases). The CDR3 runs to 16 residues. Germline CDR1 is SGHTA and CDR2 is FQGNSA. The CDR3 DNA is TGTGTCAGCAGCTTAGCCCCCGGGAGCGAAACAGATACGCAGTATTTT. Translating gives CVSSLAPGSETDTQYF.

This clonotype was seen a handful of times. This sequence joins TRBV7-2 and TRBJ2-7; 12 bases line up with TRBD2. V lost 5 bases and J lost 5; bases outside the gene matches: 10. The CDR3 loop spans 16 amino acids. CDR1 and CDR2 (germline): SGHTA, FQGNSA. The CDR3 bases are TGTGCCAGCAGCCTGAACGGGGCTAGCGGGGGGGACGAGCAGTACTTC. It yields the protein CASSLNGASGGDEQYF.

This clonotype was counted between two and nine times. The rearrangement uses TRBV19 and TRBJ2-3, with 9 bases fitting TRBD1. The junction had 5 bases not matched to a gene; V was cut back by 5 bases and J by 2 bases. Germline assignment: CDR1 LNHDA and CDR2 SQIVND (reference sequence). The CDR3 has 15 amino acids. For the CDR3, the DNA is TGTGCCAGTAGTTCCGGGACAGGGAACACAGATACGCAGTATTTT. It codes for CASSSGTGNTDTQYF.

Concerning this clonotype: This sequence may be a read error, since a much larger clone differs from it by one base. V is TRBV5-1 and J is TRBJ2-5; TRBD1 matches at 9 bases. TRBJ2-7 matches the DNA end more closely, so the J call is doubtful. Germline V gives CDR1 SGHRS, CDR2 YFSETQ. The CDR3 sequence is 13 residues long. The CDR3 reads CTSSLGQGYEQYF. CDR3 sequence (DNA): TGCACCAGCAGCTTGGGACAGGGCTACGAGCAGTACTTC.

The gene calls are TRBV4-1 and TRBJ1-4; TRBD1 agrees at 7 bases. This CDR3 spans 15 amino acids. Germline V lookup: CDR1 MGHRA, CDR2 YSYEKL. Unmatched junction bases numbered 3, after V lost 0 bases and J lost 5 bases. DNA of the CDR3: TGCGCCAGCAGCCAAGAGGGGACAGAGAATGAAAAACTGTTTTTT. Its protein product is CASSQEGTENEKLFF.

This chain connects TRBV6-6 to TRBJ1-3, with D possibly TRBD1 on 6 matching bases. Trimming cost V 8 bases and J 0 bases, with 11 bases left between them. The germline CDR1 and CDR2 sequences are MNHNY and SVGAGI (reference sequence). CDR3 size: 14 residues. CDR3 region: CASYIGGSGNTIYF. In DNA, the CDR3 is TGTGCCAGCTATATAGGGGGCTCTGGAAACACCATATATTTT.

This clonotype turned up a few times. This chain's CDR3 is CASSPAGTENSPLHF. In DNA form, the CDR3 reads TGTGCCAGCTCACCAGCGGGGACGGAAAATTCACCCCTCCACTTT. The chain links TRBV18 to TRBJ1-6; possibly TRBD1 for D (5 bases). V lost 2 bases to trimming and J lost 7 bases, with 12 bases between them. The CDR3 loop spans 15 amino acids. The germline CDR1 and CDR2 sequences are KGHSH and LQKENI.

The V call is TRBV5-1, the J call TRBJ2-1; maybe TRBD2 (5 bases). The CDR3 is 15 residues long. Germline V gene data show CDR1 as SGHRS and CDR2 as YFSETQ. Trimming took off 7 bases at V and 4 bases at J, with 18 bases between the two ends. CDR3: CASSGLPTSYNEQFF. CDR3 in DNA: TGCGCCAGCTCGGGGTTACCTACCTCGTACAATGAGCAGTTCTTC.

Concerning this clonotype: Given a much more abundant clone one base away, this may be a read error. V is TRBV7-9 and J is TRBJ2-1; tentatively, D is TRBD2 (7 bases). The CDR3 runs to 16 residues. V gave up 1 base and J gave up 7 bases, with 17 bases separating them. Germline V gene sequence: CDR1 SEHNR, CDR2 FQNEAQ (reference sequence). CDR3 in DNA: TGTGCCAGCAGCTTAGGAGCGGGACAATGCAGAAATGAGCAGTTCTTC. Translating gives CASSLGAGQCRNEQFF. The entire variable domain, with the rest obtained from reference TRBV7-9 and TRBJ2-1, is as follows: DTGVSQNPRHKITKRGQNVTFRCDPISEHNRLYWYRQTLGQGPEFLTYFQNEAQLEKSRLLSDRFSAERPKGSFSTLEIQRTEQGDSAMYLCASSLGAGQCRNEQFFGPGTRLTVL.

Worth noting for this clonotype: Given the absence of the conserved phenylalanine or tryptophan at the CDR3 end, a read error is likely. This chain connects TRBV20-1 to TRBJ2-7; D gene unclear. This CDR3 has 13 amino acids. V lost 3 bases, J lost 7 bases, and 16 bases lay in between. In germline, CDR1 is DFQATT, CDR2 SNEGSKA (reference sequence). The CDR3 DNA reads as TGCAGTGCTAGCTGGAGCTCCTACAATGAGCAGTACTTG. The encoded protein is CSASWSSYNEQYL.

This clonotype was observed at least ten times. V gene TRBV6-5 combines with J gene TRBJ2-5; perhaps TRBD2 as D (6 bases). Germline V gene data show CDR1 as MNHEY and CDR2 as SVGAGI. The ends were cut back, 6 bases at V and 4 bases at J, with 18 bases in the middle. The CDR3 has 15 amino acids. CDR3 loop: CASRPLIWRGETQYF. The CDR3 DNA is TGTGCCAGCAGGCCCCTCATTTGGAGGGGAGAGACCCAGTACTTC.

Only a few counts were recorded for this clonotype. The chain employs TRBV7-2 and TRBJ2-7; TRBD1 is a possible D gene (5 bases). The germline V and J ends were trimmed by 1 base and 6 bases, with 13 bases remaining between them. The CDR3 sequence is 14 residues long. Germline V gives CDR1 SGHTA, CDR2 FQGNSA. The CDR3 sequence is CASSLVQGYGEQYF. Written as DNA, the CDR3 is TGTGCCAGCAGCTTAGTCCAGGGCTATGGCGAGCAGTACTTC.

The gene calls are TRBV12-3 or TRBV12-4 and TRBJ1-2; maybe TRBD1 (5 bases). V shed 6 bases and J shed 2 bases, with 19 bases lying between them. This CDR3 has 16 residues. The CDR3, as DNA: TGTGCCAGCAGCCCCGGACATAGGATATTCAACTATGGCTACACCTTC. It codes for CASSPGHRIFNYGYTF.

J is TRBJ2-2 and V is TRBV19; perhaps TRBD1 as D (5 bases). The CDR3 extends over 15 amino acids. Germline assignment: CDR1 LNHDA and CDR2 SQIVND (reference sequence). Trimming removed 4 bases from V and 4 bases from J, with 13 bases in between. CDR3 sequence (DNA): TGTGCCAGTAGTAAGGGGCGTTATAGCACCGGGGAGCTGTTTTTT. Encoded protein: CASSKGRYSTGELFF.

This clonotype turned up a few times. The chain combines TRBV12-3 or TRBV12-4 with TRBJ2-1; the D call may be TRBD1 or TRBD2 (5 bases each). The CDR3 loop spans 16 amino acids. Trimming stripped 2 bases from V and 0 bases from J, with 11 bases between. The DNA of the CDR3 is TGTGCCAGCAGTTTATACGGGGCACGCTCCTACAATGAGCAGTTCTTC. Translating gives CASSLYGARSYNEQFF.

This clonotype was counted many times. The chain carries TRBV7-9 and TRBJ2-7, with a possible D match to TRBD1 (5 bases). Trimming pared 5 bases from V and 5 bases from J, leaving 13 bases between. The CDR3 covers 13 residues. CDR1 and CDR2 from the germline V gene are SEHNR and FQNEAQ (reference sequence). For the CDR3, the DNA is TGTGCCAGCAGCCCCTCAGGGTGGCACGAGCAGTACTTC. Translation: CASSPSGWHEQYF.

The V and J genes are TRBV28 and TRBJ1-5; tentative D call: TRBD1 (5 bases). Germline lookup yields CDR1 MDHEN and CDR2 SYDVKM. Trimming pared 5 bases from V and 1 base from J, leaving 18 bases between. There are 17 residues in the CDR3. The CDR3 region is CASSASLGAGSNQPQHF. In nucleotides, the CDR3 is TGTGCCAGCAGTGCATCGCTAGGGGCAGGGAGCAATCAGCCCCAGCATTTT.

This clonotype has a handful of counts. The gene calls are TRBV7-9 and TRBJ2-4; TRBD1 aligns across 7 bases. Germline V gene sequence: CDR1 SEHNR, CDR2 FQNEAQ (reference sequence). V lost 6 bases to trimming and J lost 0 bases; unmatched junction nucleotides: 5. The CDR3 length is 15 residues. The CDR3 reads CASSLTGEAKNIQYF. The CDR3 nucleotides read TGTGCCAGCAGTTTAACAGGGGAAGCCAAAAACATTCAGTACTTC.

This CDR3 reads CASSGGLAVTYEQYF. The CDR3, as DNA: TGTGCCAGCAGCGGGGGACTAGCGGTAACCTACGAGCAGTACTTC. The chain is built from TRBV7-2 and TRBJ2-7, with TRBD2 identical over 11 bases. Looked up from germline, CDR1 is SGHTA and CDR2 is FQGNSA. J lost 2 bases, V lost 5 bases, and 5 bases had no gene match. The CDR3 sequence is 15 residues long.

The chain combines TRBV6-2 or TRBV6-3 with TRBJ2-1; 10 bases fit TRBD2. The germline CDR1 and CDR2 sequences are MNHEY and SVGEGT. The CDR3 is made up of 16 amino acids. Germline trimming cut 2 bases from V and 8 bases from J; bases unmatched to any gene: 9. This CDR3 is CASSYGLGLAIDEQFF. DNA of the CDR3: TGTGCCAGCAGTTACGGTCTGGGACTAGCGATCGATGAGCAGTTCTTC.

The chain combines TRBV5-1 with TRBJ2-2; 15 nucleotides align to TRBD2. Per germline, CDR1 SGHRS and CDR2 YFSETQ. The trim removed 2 bases at V and 6 bases at J, leaving 2 bases unmatched. The CDR3 spans 16 residues. CDR3 DNA sequence: TGCGCCAGCAGCTTCGGACTAGCGGGGGGGCCCGGGGAGCTGTTTTTT. Amino acids: CASSFGLAGGPGELFF.

Points on this clonotype: The junction does not match germline at one end; this may be a read error. CDR3 DNA sequence: TGTGCCACCAGCTCGGGTGAAACTAATGAAAAACTGTTTTTT. This gives the protein CATSSGETNEKLFF. The chain combines TRBV7-9 with TRBJ1-4, with unresolved D. The CDR3 loop spans 14 amino acids. CDR1 SEHNR and CDR2 FQNEAQ come from the germline V gene (reference sequence).

There are a few counts of this clonotype. The chain is built from TRBV20-1 and TRBJ2-1; a possible D gene is TRBD2 (6 bases). Trimming removed 0 bases from V and 0 bases from J, with 18 bases in between. CDR1 is DFQATT, CDR2 SNEGSKA, per germline (reference sequence). The CDR3 runs 18 residues. The CDR3: CSAREAASAGSSYNEQFF. For the CDR3, the DNA is TGCAGTGCTAGAGAGGCGGCAAGCGCGGGAAGCTCCTACAATGAGCAGTTCTTC.

This clonotype was detected once. The J gene is TRBJ2-1, the V gene TRBV6-5; 9 bases align to TRBD2. Germline values: CDR1 MNHEY, CDR2 SVGAGI. The CDR3 totals 15 residues. J gave up 4 bases and V 6 bases, and 7 bases lay outside the gene matches. Written as DNA, the CDR3 is TGTGCCAGCAGACGTAGCGGGGGTAGTTACAATGAGCAGTTCTTC. It codes for CASRRSGGSYNEQFF.

V is TRBV19 and J is TRBJ2-7; D not resolved. The CDR3 is 11 residues long. Germline CDR1 reads LNHDA; CDR2 reads SQIVND (reference sequence). V was clipped by 3 bases and J by 3 bases, with 3 bases between them. Here the CDR3 DNA reads TGTGCCAGTAGTATCGTCTACGAGCAGTACTTC. Its translation is CASSIVYEQYF.